This T cell receptor beta chain was identified in a study of T cells in Graves' hyperthyroidism and ophthalmopathy. General observations from the study: Peripheral blood also featured most of the thyroid clonotypes expanded above 0.001.

About this clonotype itself: Its antigen is unidentified.

Disease lasting under 3 months, a NOSPECS grade of at least 4, and a Clinical Activity Score of at least 3 were features of the ophthalmopathy patients. Those patients with uncontrolled infection, other autoimmune disease, pregnancy or lactation were excluded. Diagnoses were made from clinical symptoms, serum measures (thyroxine and TRAb), thyroid ultrasound and orbital computed tomography. Germline CDR1 is SGHVS and CDR2 is FNYEAQ. V lost 5 bases, J lost 0 bases, and 10 bases lay in between. The CDR3 extends over 15 amino acids. Researchers took RNA transcripts and amplified the TCR beta CDR3 regions from them. A set of HTBI primers served as the primers for a first-round RT-PCR of the TCR CDR3. TCRdb reprocessed the multiplex PCR reads with MiXCR, giving one entry per CDR3 protein. The table lists approximately 300,000 distinct CDR3 sequences, roughly 19% of them singletons.

Material for sequencing was blood. The chain couples TRBV7-6 to TRBJ1-4, with D possibly matching TRBD1 (6 bases). This TCR came from a man between 50 and 59 years old with Graves' ophthalmopathy. CDR3 coding DNA: TGTGCCAGCAGCCGTAGACAGGCAACTAATGAAAAACTGTTTTTT. Translation gives CASSRRQATNEKLFF.